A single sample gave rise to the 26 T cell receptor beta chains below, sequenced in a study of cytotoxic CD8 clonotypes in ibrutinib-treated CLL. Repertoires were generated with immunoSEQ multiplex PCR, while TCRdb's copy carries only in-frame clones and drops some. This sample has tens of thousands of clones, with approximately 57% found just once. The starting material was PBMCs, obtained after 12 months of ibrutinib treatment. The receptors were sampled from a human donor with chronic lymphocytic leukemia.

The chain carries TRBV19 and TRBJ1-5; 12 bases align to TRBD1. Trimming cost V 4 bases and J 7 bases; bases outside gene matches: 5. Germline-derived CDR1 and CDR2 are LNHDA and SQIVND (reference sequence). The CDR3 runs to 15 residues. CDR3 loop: CASSTGTGGEQPQHF. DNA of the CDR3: TGTGCCAGTAGTACGGGGACAGGGGGCGAACAGCCCCAGCATTTT.

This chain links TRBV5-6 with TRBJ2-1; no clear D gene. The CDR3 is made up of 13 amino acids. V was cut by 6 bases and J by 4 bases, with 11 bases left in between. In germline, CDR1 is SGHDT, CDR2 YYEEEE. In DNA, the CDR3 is TGTGCCAGCATTGTCTATGGGTACAATGAGCAGTTCTTC. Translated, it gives CASIVYGYNEQFF.

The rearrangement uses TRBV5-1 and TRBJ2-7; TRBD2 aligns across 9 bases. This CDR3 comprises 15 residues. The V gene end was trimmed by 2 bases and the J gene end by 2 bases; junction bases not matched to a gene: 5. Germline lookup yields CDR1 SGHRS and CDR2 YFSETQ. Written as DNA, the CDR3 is TGCGCCAGCAGCTTTTCGACTAGCGGCACCTACGAGCAGTACTTC. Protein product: CASSFSTSGTYEQYF.

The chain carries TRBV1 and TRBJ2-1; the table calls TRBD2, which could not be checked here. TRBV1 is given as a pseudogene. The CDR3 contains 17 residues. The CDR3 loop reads CTSSQDLKLANYNEQFF. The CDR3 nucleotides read TGCACCAGCAGCCAAGATTTAAAACTAGCGAACTACAATGAGCAGTTCTTC.

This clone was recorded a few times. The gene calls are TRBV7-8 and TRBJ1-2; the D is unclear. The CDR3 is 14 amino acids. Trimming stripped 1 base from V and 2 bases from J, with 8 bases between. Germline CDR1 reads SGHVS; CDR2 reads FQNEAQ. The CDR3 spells CASSLEVRNYGYTF. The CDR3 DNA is TGTGCCAGCAGCTTAGAAGTCCGAAACTATGGCTACACCTTC.

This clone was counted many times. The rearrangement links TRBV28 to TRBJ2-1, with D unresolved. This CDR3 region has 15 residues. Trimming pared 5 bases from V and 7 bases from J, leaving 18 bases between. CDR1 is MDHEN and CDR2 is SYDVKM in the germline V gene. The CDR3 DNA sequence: TGTGCCAGCAGTCCTGTATGGCTTGTAGTGAATGAGCAGTTCTTC. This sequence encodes CASSPVWLVVNEQFF.

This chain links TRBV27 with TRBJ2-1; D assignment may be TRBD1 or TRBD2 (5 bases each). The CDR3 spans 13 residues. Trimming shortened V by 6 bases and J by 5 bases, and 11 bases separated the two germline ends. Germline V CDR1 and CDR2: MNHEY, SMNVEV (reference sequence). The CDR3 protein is CASSYQGDNEQFF. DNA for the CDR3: TGTGCCAGCAGCTATCAGGGAGACAATGAGCAGTTCTTC.

The CDR3 loop is CASSHWAQGDPDTQYF. The CDR3 DNA reads as TGTGCCAGCAGCCACTGGGCACAGGGGGACCCGGATACGCAGTATTTT. The rearrangement uses TRBV14 and TRBJ2-3, with 8 bases that match TRBD1. This CDR3 has 16 amino acids. Germline V gene sequence: CDR1 SGHDN, CDR2 FVKESK. The ends lost 3 bases at V and 6 bases at J; junction bases unmatched: 11.

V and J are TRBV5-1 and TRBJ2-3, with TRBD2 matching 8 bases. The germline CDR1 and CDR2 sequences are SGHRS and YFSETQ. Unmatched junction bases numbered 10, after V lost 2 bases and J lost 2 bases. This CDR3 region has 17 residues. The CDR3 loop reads CASSFGTRGSSTDTQYF. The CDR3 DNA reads TGCGCCAGCAGCTTCGGGACTAGGGGTTCCTCCACAGATACGCAGTATTTT.

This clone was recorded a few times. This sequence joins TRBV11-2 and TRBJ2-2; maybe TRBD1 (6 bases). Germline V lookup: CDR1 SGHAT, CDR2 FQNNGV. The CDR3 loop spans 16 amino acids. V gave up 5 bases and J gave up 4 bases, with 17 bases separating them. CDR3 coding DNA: TGTGCCAGCAGCAAAGACAGGTCCCTGACCACCGGGGAGCTGTTTTTT. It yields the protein CASSKDRSLTTGELFF.

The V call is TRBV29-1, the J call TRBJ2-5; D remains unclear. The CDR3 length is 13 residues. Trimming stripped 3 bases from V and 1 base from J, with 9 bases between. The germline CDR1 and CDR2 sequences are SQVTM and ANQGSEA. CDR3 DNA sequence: TGCAGCGTTGACCTAGGATTCCAAGAGACCCAGTACTTC. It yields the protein CSVDLGFQETQYF. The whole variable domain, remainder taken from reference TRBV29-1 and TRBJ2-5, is SAVISQKPSRDICQRGTSLTIQCQVDSQVTMMFWYRQQPGQSLTLIATANQGSEATYESGFVIDKFPISRPNLTFSTLTVSNMSPEDSSIYLCSVDLGFQETQYFGPGTRLLVL.

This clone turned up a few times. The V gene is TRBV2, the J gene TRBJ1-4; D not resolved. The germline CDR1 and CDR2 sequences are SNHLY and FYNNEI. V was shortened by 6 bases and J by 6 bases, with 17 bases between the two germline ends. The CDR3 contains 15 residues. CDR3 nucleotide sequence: TGTGCCAGCAGCGAGATTGGGGTGGTGGATGAAAAACTGTTTTTT. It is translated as CASSEIGVVDEKLFF.

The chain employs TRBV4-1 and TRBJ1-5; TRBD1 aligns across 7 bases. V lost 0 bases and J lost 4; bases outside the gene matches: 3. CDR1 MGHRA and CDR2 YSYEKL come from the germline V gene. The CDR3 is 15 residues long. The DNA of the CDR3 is TGCGCCAGCAGCCAAGATACCAGGGGGAATCAGCCCCAGCATTTT. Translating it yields CASSQDTRGNQPQHF.

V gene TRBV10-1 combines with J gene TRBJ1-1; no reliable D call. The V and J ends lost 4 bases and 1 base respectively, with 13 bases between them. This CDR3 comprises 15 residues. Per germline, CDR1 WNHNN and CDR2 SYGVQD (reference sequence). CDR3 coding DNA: TGCGCCAGCAGTGGTCAAGGGTCGACGAACACTGAAGCTTTCTTT. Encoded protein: CASSGQGSTNTEAFF.

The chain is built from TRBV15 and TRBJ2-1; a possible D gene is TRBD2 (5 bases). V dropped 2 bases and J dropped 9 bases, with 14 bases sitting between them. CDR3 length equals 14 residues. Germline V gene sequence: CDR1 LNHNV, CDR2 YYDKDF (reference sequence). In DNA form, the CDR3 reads TGTGCCACCAGCAGACCCAAACTAGGACCTGAGCAGTTCTTC. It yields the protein CATSRPKLGPEQFF.

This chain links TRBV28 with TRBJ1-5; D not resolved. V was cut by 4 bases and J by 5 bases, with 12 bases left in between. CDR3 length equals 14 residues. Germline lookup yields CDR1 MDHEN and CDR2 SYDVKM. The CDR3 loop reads CASSYETGYQPQHF. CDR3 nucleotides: TGTGCCAGCAGTTACGAGACGGGATATCAGCCCCAGCATTTT.

Here the CDR3 reads CASSLGNYYEQYV. The CDR3 DNA reads as TGTGCCAGCAGCCTCGGGAACTACTACGAGCAGTACGTC. The chain joins TRBV6-1 to TRBJ2-7; D may be TRBD2 (5 bases). Looked up from germline, CDR1 is MNHNS and CDR2 is SASEGT. The CDR3 sequence is 13 residues long. Trimming left V 6 bases short and J 3 bases short, with 12 bases between.

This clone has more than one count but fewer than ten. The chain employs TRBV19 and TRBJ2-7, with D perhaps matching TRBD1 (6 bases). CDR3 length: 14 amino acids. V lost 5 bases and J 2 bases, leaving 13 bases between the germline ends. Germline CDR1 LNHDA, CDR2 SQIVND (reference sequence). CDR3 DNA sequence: TGTGCCAGTAGTTATGGGGCAGGGGCCTACGAGCAGTACTTC. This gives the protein CASSYGAGAYEQYF.

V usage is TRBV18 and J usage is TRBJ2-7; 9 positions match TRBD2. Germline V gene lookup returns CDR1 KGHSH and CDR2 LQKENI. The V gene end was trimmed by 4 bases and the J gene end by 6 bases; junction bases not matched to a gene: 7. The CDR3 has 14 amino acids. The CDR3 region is CASSRVAGDVEQYF. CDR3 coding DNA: TGTGCCAGCTCACGAGTAGCGGGAGACGTCGAGCAGTACTTC. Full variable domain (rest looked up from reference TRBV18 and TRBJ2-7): NAGVMQNPRHLVRRRGQEARLRCSPMKGHSHVYWYRQLPEEGLKFMVYLQKENIIDESGMPKERFSAEFPKEGPSILRIQQVVRGDSAAYFCASSRVAGDVEQYFGPGTRLTVT.

CDR3 amino acids: CASNPRPGTSVRETQYF. The CDR3 DNA sequence: TGTGCCAGCAACCCAAGGCCCGGGACTAGCGTCCGGGAGACCCAGTACTTC. The chain combines TRBV11-2 with TRBJ2-5, with TRBD2 matching 10 bases. This CDR3 is built from 17 residues. Germline V gene sequence: CDR1 SGHAT, CDR2 FQNNGV. The junction had 16 bases not matched to a gene; V was cut back by 7 bases and J by 5 bases.

CDR3 nucleotides: TGTGCCAGCAGCCCCTCCGCGGGAGGGTACGAGCAGTACTTC. It encodes CASSPSAGGYEQYF. This chain links TRBV5-6 with TRBJ2-7, with TRBD2 identical over 9 bases. After removal of 4 bases from V and 4 bases from J, the junction contained 6 bases not matched to a gene. The CDR3 sequence is 14 residues long. Germline V gene sequence: CDR1 SGHDT, CDR2 YYEEEE.

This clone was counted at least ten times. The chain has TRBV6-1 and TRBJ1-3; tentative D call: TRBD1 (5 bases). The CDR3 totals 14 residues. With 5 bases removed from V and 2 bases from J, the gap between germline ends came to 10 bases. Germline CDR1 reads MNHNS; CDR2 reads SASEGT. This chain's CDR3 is CASSRGGTGNTIYF. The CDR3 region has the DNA TGTGCCAGCAGTCGCGGGGGAACTGGAAACACCATATATTTT.

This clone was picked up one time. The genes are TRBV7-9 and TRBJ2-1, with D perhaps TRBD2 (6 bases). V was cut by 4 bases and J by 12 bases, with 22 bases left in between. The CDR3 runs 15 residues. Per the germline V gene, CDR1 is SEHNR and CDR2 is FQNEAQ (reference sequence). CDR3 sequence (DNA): TGTGCCAGCAGCTCCCGGGACTTCTTCGATTACGGGCAGTTCTTC. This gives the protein CASSSRDFFDYGQFF.

This CDR3 reads CASSPEGDSNQPQHF. The CDR3 nucleotides read TGTGCCAGCAGCCCTGAGGGGGATTCCAATCAGCCCCAGCATTTT. The chain carries TRBV5-4 and TRBJ1-5, with a weak D call TRBD1 (6 bases). The CDR3 consists of 15 residues. Germline lookup yields CDR1 SGHNT and CDR2 YYREEE (reference sequence). V lost 4 bases, J lost 3 bases, and 14 bases lay in between.

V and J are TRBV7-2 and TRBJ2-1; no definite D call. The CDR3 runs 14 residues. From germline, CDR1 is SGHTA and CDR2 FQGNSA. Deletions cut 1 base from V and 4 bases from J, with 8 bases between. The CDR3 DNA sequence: TGTGCCAGCAGCTTAGGCCAGAGTTACAATGAGCAGTTCTTC. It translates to CASSLGQSYNEQFF.

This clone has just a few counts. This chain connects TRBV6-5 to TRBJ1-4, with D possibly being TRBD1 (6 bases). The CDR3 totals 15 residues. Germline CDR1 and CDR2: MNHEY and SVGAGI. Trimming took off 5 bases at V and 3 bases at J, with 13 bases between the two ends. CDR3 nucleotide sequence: TGTGCCAGCAGTCTCCAGGGGAATCCTAATGAAAAACTGTTTTTT. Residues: CASSLQGNPNEKLFF.